The T cell receptor beta chain described here comes from a study of PD-1 blockade in mismatch repair-deficient tumors. The overall study: Enrolled about 2012-2016, patients had progressing, pretreated mismatch repair-deficient cancers of about twelve types.

The protocol was immunoSEQ multiplex PCR, while the TCRdb copy is restricted to in-frame clones and leaves out a portion. The top ten hold about 2.4% of the sample, which has some 84,000 clones, 81% seen once. TCR sequencing covered a few patients who responded to pembrolizumab. The CDR3 extends over 14 amino acids. Germline V gives CDR1 SNHLY, CDR2 FYNNEI. V shed 0 bases and J shed 5 bases, with 7 bases lying between them. The clonotype was recovered from an adult with mismatch repair-deficient cancer. V and J are TRBV2 and TRBJ2-2; D not resolved. Source: peripheral blood, taken 12 weeks after starting pembrolizumab. The CDR3 is CASSEAGGTGELFF. In DNA form, the CDR3 reads TGTGCCAGCAGTGAAGCTGGTGGAACCGGGGAGCTGTTTTTT.